Sequencing of this TCR beta chain was carried out in a study of blood T cell repertoires in COVID-19. Across the whole study: Spain, Italy and the United States supplied samples that represented acute and convalescent COVID-19. T cells, B-cell-depleted T cells, or PBMCs provided the cDNA or gDNA that served as material.

This CDR3 contains 15 residues. The V and J ends lost 5 bases and 3 bases respectively, with 14 bases between them. Per germline, CDR1 MNHEY and CDR2 SMNVEV (reference sequence). Original analysis: Reference gene primer amplification yielded estimated nucleated cell counts. Profiled with immunoSEQ multiplex PCR; TCRdb holds only in-frame clones, not every one. V, J and clone size were drawn from that table, and D and trimming were deduced from the DNA. The data contain roughly 280,000 clones, about 90% of them singletons. The sample comprised peripheral blood. The sequence came from a woman between 45 and 60 years old who had recovered from COVID-19. The chain couples TRBV27 to TRBJ2-1, with TRBD2 as a possible D gene (5 bases). The CDR3 DNA reads TGTGCCAGCAGTCTCCAACCGGAGGTCTACAATGAGCAGTTCTTC. Translating it yields CASSLQPEVYNEQFF.